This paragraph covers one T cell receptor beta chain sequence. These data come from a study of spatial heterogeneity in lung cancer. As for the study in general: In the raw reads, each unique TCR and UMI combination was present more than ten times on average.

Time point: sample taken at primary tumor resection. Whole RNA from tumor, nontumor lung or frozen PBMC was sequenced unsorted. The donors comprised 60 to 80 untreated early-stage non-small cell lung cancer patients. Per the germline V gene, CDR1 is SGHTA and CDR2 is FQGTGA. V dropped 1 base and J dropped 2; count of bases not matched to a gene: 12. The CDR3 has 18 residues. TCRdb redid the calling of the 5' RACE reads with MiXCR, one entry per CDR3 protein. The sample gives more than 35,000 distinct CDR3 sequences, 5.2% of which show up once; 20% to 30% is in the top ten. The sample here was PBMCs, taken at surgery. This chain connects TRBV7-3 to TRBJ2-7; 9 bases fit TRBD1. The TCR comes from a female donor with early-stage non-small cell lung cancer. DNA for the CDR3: TGTGCCAGCAGCTTAAGAAGCCCGGACAGGGGAAGAACCTACGAGCAGTACTTC. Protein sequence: CASSLRSPDRGRTYEQYF.